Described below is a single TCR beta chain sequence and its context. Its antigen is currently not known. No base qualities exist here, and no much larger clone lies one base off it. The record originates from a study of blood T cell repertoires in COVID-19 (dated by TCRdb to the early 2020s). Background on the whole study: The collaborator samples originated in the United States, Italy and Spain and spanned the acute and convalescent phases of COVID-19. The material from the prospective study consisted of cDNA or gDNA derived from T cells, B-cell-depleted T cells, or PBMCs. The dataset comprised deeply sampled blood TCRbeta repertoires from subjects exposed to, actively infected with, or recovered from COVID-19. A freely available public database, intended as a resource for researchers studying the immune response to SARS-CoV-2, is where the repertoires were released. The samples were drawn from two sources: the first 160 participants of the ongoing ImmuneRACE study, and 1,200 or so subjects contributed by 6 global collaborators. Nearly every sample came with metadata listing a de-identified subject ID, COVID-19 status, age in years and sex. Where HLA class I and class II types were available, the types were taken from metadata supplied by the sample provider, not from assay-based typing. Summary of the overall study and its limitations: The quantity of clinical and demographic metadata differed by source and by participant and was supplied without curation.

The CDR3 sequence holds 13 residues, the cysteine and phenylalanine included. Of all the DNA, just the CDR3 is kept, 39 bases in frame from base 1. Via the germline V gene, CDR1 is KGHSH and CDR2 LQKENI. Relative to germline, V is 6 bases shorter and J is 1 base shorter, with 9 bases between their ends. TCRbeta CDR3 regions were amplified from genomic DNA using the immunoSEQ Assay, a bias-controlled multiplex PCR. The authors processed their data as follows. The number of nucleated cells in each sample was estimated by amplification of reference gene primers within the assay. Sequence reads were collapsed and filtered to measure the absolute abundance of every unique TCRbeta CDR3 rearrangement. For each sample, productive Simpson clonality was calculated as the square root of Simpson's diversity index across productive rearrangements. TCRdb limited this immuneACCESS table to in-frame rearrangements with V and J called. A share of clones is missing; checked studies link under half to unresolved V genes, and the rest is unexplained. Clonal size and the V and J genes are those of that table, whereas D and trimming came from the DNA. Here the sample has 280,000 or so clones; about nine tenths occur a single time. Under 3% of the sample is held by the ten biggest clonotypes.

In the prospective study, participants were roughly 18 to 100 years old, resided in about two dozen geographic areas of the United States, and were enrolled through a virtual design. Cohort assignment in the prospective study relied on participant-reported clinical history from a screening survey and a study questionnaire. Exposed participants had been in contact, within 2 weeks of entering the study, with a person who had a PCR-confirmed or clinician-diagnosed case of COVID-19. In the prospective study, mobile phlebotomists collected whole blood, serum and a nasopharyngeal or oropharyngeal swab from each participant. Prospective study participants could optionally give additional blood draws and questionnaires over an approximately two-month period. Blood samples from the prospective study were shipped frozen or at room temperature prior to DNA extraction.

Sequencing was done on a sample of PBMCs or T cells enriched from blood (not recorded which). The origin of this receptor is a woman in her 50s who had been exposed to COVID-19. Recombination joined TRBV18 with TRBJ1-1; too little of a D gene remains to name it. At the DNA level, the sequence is TGTGCCAGCTCTCTCACGGGGAACACTGAAGCTTTCTTT. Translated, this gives CASSLTGNTEAFF.